A single sample is the source of the 6 T cell receptor beta chains below, sequenced in a study of T cell repertoires in cytomegalovirus infection. TCRdb re-derived calls from the reads in MiXCR, one entry per CDR3 protein. Among approximately 390,000 distinct CDR3 sequences listed, about 32% were seen once. For these TCRs, the target antigens are not known. The material sequenced was cultured PBMCs, taken from culture after CMV antigen stimulation. The receptors stem from a human donor in good health (CMV status not recorded). Some clones in this sample may be carry-over from other donors' samples.

This clonotype came up many times. The chain recombines TRBV7-2 with TRBJ2-3; perhaps TRBD1 as D (6 bases). This CDR3 spans 15 amino acids. Trimming removed 3 bases at V and 6 bases at J, with 16 bases between. Germline-derived CDR1 and CDR2 are SGHTA and FQGNSA. CDR3 coding DNA: TGTGCCAGCAGCTTCCTTACAGGGAAAGAGGATACGCAGTATTTT. It encodes CASSFLTGKEDTQYF.

V gene TRBV6-4 combines with J gene TRBJ2-3; D call uncertain. The V and J ends lost 4 bases and 6 bases respectively, with 11 bases between them. Germline lookup yields CDR1 MRHNA and CDR2 SNTAGT. The CDR3 runs to 13 residues. The CDR3 loop reads CASSAERYDTQYF. In DNA, the CDR3 is TGTGCCAGCAGTGCGGAGCGCTACGATACGCAGTATTTT.

Only a few counts were recorded for this clonotype. The chain employs TRBV28 and TRBJ2-1; D is perhaps TRBD2 (7 bases). V was shortened by 7 bases and J by 7 bases, with 20 bases between the two germline ends. The V gene's germline CDR1 is MDHEN and CDR2 SYDVKM. This CDR3 contains 15 residues. Here the CDR3 reads CASTLGGVATNEQFF. CDR3 nucleotide sequence: TGTGCCAGCACCTTAGGGGGGGTCGCTACTAATGAGCAGTTCTTC.

This clonotype was seen at least ten times. As DNA, the CDR3 is TGCAGCGTTGAAGGGCCTGTTGGGGCTACGCAGTATTTT. Residues: CSVEGPVGATQYF. This chain links TRBV29-1 with TRBJ2-3; the D gene is possibly TRBD1 (5 bases). This CDR3 has 13 amino acids. CDR1 is SQVTM, CDR2 ANQGSEA, per germline. V was trimmed by 1 base and J by 8 bases, leaving 13 bases between them.

This clonotype was found a few times. The genes are TRBV4-1 and TRBJ2-5; D gene ambiguous. Germline CDR1 reads MGHRA; CDR2 reads YSYEKL. The CDR3 length is 15 residues. V was trimmed by 4 bases and J by 5 bases, leaving 17 bases between them. CDR3 region: CASSPLGIVRETQYF. DNA for the CDR3: TGCGCCAGCAGCCCCCTCGGCATAGTAAGGGAGACCCAGTACTTC.

J is TRBJ1-2 and V is TRBV20-1; a weak D match, TRBD1 (6 bases). Trimming left V 5 bases short and J 4 bases short, with 11 bases between. The V gene's germline CDR1 is DFQATT and CDR2 SNEGSKA (reference sequence). The CDR3 runs to 12 residues. The CDR3 DNA follows: TGCAGTGCTCCGACAGGAGTCTATGGCTACACCTTC. Its protein is CSAPTGVYGYTF.